The clone carrying this T cell receptor (beta chain) was detected a few times. The antigen remains undetermined. Deletions cut 0 bases from V and 3 bases from J, with 9 bases between. The CDR3 loop spans 15 amino acids. CDR1 is SGHVS and CDR2 is FQNEAQ in the germline V gene. This sample is part of a study of T-cell memory formation after mild COVID-19. Background on the study: Clusters were largely donor specific. Study-wide points: Cross-reactive memory seemingly joined, as some responding clones were found in pre-infection memory.

From 5'RACE with constant-segment primers came TCR alpha and TCR beta cDNA libraries that carried sample barcodes and UMIs. TCRdb reprocessed the 5' RACE reads via MiXCR and lists one record per CDR3 protein. The repertoire holds fewer than 650,000 distinct CDR3 sequences, about 18% seen once, with 8.1% in the top ten. The sequence derives from an adult woman who had mild COVID-19 (a few samples of this study predate the infection). Cell type and time point are not known. This chain links TRBV7-8 with TRBJ2-1; D uncertain. Sequenced material: PBMCs or a T cell subset sorted from them (not recorded which). The CDR3 DNA reads TGTGCCAGCAGCTTAGCTCAGACCTTCTACAATGAGCAGTTCTTC. Encoded protein: CASSLAQTFYNEQFF.